The clone carrying this TCR beta chain was found many times. Its cognate antigen is unknown. TCRdb re-analyzed the PCR reads through MiXCR. The table lists tens of thousands of clones, roughly 22% of them singletons. Patients underwent thyroid surgery, and none had received any treatment before it. CDR3 length equals 14 residues. J was trimmed by 4 bases and V by 5 bases; bases with no gene match: 7. Germline V lookup: CDR1 SGHAT, CDR2 FQNNGV. The sample is drawn from a study of metastatic and nonmetastatic thyroid tumors. The wider study: A comparison of repertoires was made across blood and tumor or nodule tissue from malignant and benign thyroid patients. General study results and limits: It was reportedly found that TCR beta diversity was significantly higher in malignant thyroid tumors than in benign nodules, a difference seen in both blood and tumor samples.

The gene calls are TRBV11-2 and TRBJ1-2; 7 bases match TRBD1. This receptor was taken from a female donor with papillary thyroid cancer or a benign thyroid nodule (not recorded which). Some clones in this sample may be carry-over from other donors' samples. What was sequenced was blood. As DNA, the CDR3 is TGTGCCAGCAGCCCGGGGACAGAAATCTATGGCTACACCTTC. This sequence encodes CASSPGTEIYGYTF.